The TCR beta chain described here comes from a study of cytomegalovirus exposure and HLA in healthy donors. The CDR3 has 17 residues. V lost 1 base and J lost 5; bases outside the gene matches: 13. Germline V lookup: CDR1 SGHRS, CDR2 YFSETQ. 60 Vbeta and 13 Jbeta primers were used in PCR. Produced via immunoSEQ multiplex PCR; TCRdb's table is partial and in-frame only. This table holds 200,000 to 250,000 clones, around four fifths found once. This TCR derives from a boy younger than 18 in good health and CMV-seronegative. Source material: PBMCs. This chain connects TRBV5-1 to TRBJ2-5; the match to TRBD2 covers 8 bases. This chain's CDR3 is CASSLNGIAGWGETQYF. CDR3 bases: TGCGCCAGCAGCTTGAACGGAATAGCGGGATGGGGTGAGACCCAGTACTTC.